The 10 T cell receptor beta chains given below trace back to one sample, sequenced in a study of cytomegalovirus exposure and HLA in healthy donors. The PCR had 60 Vbeta and 13 Jbeta primers. Produced via immunoSEQ multiplex PCR; TCRdb's table is partial and in-frame only. Among approximately 210,000 clones listed, around 79% were seen once. Source material: PBMCs. The receptors originated from a male donor in good health and CMV-seronegative.

The V call is TRBV29-1, the J call TRBJ2-7; TRBD2 is a possible D gene (7 bases). The CDR3 is made up of 10 amino acids. Trimming took off 6 bases at V and 7 bases at J, with 10 bases between the two ends. Germline V lookup: CDR1 SQVTM, CDR2 ANQGSEA. The CDR3 region is CSVGGQEQYF. DNA of the CDR3: TGCAGCGTGGGGGGGCAAGAGCAGTACTTC.

The gene calls are TRBV6-6 and TRBJ1-1; 11 bases are a match to TRBD1. Germline V gene lookup returns CDR1 MNHNY and CDR2 SVGAGI (reference sequence). V lost 4 bases to trimming and J lost 4 bases; unmatched junction nucleotides: 5. There are 15 residues in the CDR3. CDR3 sequence (DNA): TGTGCCAGCAGTTCAATGGGGACAGGGGGCACTGAAGCTTTCTTT. It is translated as CASSSMGTGGTEAFF.

This clone was detected only once. The chain uses TRBV29-1 and TRBJ2-3; possible D gene TRBD1, 5 bases. The CDR3 is 13 amino acids. V was pared by 3 bases and J by 1 base, with 8 bases between. Per germline, CDR1 SQVTM and CDR2 ANQGSEA. The CDR3 nucleotides are TGCAGCGTTGATCCCAGGGGCACAGATACGCAGTATTTT. Encoded protein: CSVDPRGTDTQYF.

The CDR3 DNA is TGTGCCAGCAGTTTGGGACAGGGAGAAAACGAGCAGTACTTC. Translating gives CASSLGQGENEQYF. V is TRBV27 and J is TRBJ2-7; 9 bases line up with TRBD1. V dropped 3 bases and J dropped 5; count of bases not matched to a gene: 5. Germline V gene sequence: CDR1 MNHEY, CDR2 SMNVEV (reference sequence). This CDR3 is 14 amino acids long.

The rearrangement joins TRBV7-9 to TRBJ2-5; D gene uncertain. V was cut by 5 bases and J by 1 base, with 11 bases left in between. Per germline, CDR1 SEHNR and CDR2 FQNEAQ (reference sequence). The CDR3 is 14 residues long. CDR3: CASSVIRSQETQYF. The CDR3 DNA reads TGTGCCAGCAGCGTTATACGGTCCCAAGAGACCCAGTACTTC.

The chain has TRBV2 and TRBJ2-1; a possible D gene is TRBD2 (5 bases). The CDR3 sequence is 14 residues long. V was trimmed by 4 bases and J by 4 bases, leaving 11 bases between them. Germline CDR1 reads SNHLY; CDR2 reads FYNNEI. The CDR3 nucleotides read TGTGCCAGCAGTGGGCTCGCGGGTTACAATGAGCAGTTCTTC. Translated, it gives CASSGLAGYNEQFF.

The chain links TRBV9 to TRBJ1-2; TRBD1 might be the D (5 bases). Germline V gives CDR1 SGDLS, CDR2 YYNGEE. CDR3 length equals 14 residues. Trimming took off 3 bases at V and 3 bases at J, with 12 bases between the two ends. The CDR3 protein is CASSGARDYYGYTF. In DNA, the CDR3 is TGTGCCAGCAGCGGGGCGAGGGACTACTATGGCTACACCTTC.

The chain uses TRBV7-2 and TRBJ2-3; 7 nucleotides line up with TRBD1. With V trimmed by 5 bases and J by 4 bases, 6 bases remained unmatched. CDR3 size: 14 residues. Germline lookup yields CDR1 SGHTA and CDR2 FQGNSA. Here the CDR3 reads CASSPGTVPDTQYF. CDR3 sequence (DNA): TGTGCCAGCAGCCCAGGGACAGTTCCAGATACGCAGTATTTT.

The chain recombines TRBV7-3 with TRBJ1-2, with 7 bases that match TRBD1. Unmatched junction bases numbered 19, after V lost 5 bases and J lost 7 bases. This CDR3 has 17 residues. Per the germline V gene, CDR1 is SGHTA and CDR2 is FQGTGA. The CDR3 DNA sequence: TGTGCCAGCAGCAAAACCGGGACGCCCAGGGGGATTGGTGGCTACACCTTC. This translates into CASSKTGTPRGIGGYTF.

Only one count was recorded for this clone. The chain uses TRBV28 and TRBJ1-1, with D unclear. Germline CDR1 MDHEN, CDR2 SYDVKM. The CDR3 contains 11 residues. V was clipped by 7 bases and J by 3 bases, with 6 bases between them. The CDR3 sequence is CASTLYTEAFF. CDR3 nucleotide sequence: TGTGCCAGCACCCTCTACACTGAAGCTTTCTTT.